This TCR beta chain stems from a study of T cells in women clearing cervical HPV infection. As for the study in general: Cases' blood sampling followed lesion detection by median approximately 140 days (90 to 200).

TCR beta CDR3 amplified by multiplex PCR from about 1,100 ng genomic DNA. Here immunoSEQ multiplex PCR was the method, and the copy in TCRdb shows in-frame clones only, minus some. This sample contains about 41,000 clones. The source is a woman aged 18-69 years with a cervical HPV16 infection that either progressed to CIN3+ or cleared (not recorded which). Input material: blood buffy coat.

CDR3 protein: CASSLSAVEGSRTDTQYF. The sequenced CDR3 bases are TGTGCCAGCAGTTTATCGGCCGTGGAGGGGTCCCGCACAGATACG. The V and J genes are TRBV28 and TRBJ2-3; TRBD2 might be the D (6 bases). Sequencing ends 3 residues short of the CDR3 end; the germline J gene provides the rest. There are 18 residues in the CDR3. V was shortened by 1 base and J by 1 base, with 18 bases between the two germline ends. The V gene's germline CDR1 is MDHEN and CDR2 SYDVKM.